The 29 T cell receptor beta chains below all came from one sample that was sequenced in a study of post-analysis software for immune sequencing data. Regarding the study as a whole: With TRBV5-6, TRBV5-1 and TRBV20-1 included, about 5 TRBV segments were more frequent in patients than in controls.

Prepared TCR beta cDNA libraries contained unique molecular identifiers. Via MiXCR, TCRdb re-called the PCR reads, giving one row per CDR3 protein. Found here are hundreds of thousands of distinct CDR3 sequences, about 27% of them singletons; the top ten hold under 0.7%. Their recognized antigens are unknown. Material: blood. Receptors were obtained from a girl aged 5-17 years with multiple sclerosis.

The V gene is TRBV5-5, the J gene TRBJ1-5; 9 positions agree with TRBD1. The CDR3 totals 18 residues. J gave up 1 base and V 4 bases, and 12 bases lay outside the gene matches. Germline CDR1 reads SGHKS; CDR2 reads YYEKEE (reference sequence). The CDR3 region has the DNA TGTGCCAGCAGCCGTTTGGTGGGGACAGGGACCAGCAATCAGCCCCAGCATTTT. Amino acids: CASSRLVGTGTSNQPQHF.

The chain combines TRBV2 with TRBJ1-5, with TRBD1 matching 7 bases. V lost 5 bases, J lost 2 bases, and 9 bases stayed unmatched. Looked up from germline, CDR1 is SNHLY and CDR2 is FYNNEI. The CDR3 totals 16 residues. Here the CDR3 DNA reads TGTGCCAGCAGTCGGGACAGCCCTTCGGGCAATCAGCCCCAGCATTTT. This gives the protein CASSRDSPSGNQPQHF.

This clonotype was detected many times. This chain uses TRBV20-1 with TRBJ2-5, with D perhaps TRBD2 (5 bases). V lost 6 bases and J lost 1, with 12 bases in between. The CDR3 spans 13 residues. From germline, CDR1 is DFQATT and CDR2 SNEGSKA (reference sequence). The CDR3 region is CSAPPGIQETQYF. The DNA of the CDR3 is TGCAGTGCACCCCCGGGGATCCAAGAGACCCAGTACTTC.

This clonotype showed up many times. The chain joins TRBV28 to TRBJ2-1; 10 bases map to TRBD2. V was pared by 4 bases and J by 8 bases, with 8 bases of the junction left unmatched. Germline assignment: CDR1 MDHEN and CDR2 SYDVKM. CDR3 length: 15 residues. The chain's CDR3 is CASSSGTSVSDEQFF. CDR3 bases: TGTGCCAGCAGTTCCGGGACTAGCGTTTCAGATGAGCAGTTCTTC.

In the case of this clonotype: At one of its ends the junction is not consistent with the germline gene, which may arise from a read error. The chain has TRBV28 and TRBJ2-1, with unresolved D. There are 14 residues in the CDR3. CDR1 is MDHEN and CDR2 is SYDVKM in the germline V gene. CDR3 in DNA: TGTGCCAGCAGTTTGCGGACCAGTTACAATGGGCAGTTCTTC. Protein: CASSLRTSYNGQFF.

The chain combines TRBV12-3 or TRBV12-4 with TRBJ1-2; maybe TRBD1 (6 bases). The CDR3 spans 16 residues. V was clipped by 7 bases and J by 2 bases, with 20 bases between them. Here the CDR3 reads CASTSLGGRPNYGYTF. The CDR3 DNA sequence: TGTGCCAGCACCTCCCTGGGGGGCCGCCCCAACTATGGCTACACCTTC.

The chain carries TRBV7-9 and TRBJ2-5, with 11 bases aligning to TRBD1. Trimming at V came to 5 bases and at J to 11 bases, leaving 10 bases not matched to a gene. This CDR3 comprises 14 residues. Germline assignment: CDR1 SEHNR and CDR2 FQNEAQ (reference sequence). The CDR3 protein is CASSERDRGKGQYF. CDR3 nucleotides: TGTGCCAGCAGCGAACGGGACAGGGGGAAAGGGCAGTACTTC.

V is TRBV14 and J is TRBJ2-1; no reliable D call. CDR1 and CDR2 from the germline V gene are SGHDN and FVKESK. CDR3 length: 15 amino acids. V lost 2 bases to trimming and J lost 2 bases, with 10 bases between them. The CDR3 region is CASSQLAVTYNEQFF. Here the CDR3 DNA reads TGTGCCAGCAGCCAATTGGCGGTTACCTACAATGAGCAGTTCTTC.

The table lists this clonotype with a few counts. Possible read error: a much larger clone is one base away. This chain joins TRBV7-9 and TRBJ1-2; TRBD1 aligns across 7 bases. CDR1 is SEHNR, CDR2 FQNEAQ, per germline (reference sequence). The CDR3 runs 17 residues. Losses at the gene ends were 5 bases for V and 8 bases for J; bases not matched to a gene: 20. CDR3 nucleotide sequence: TGTGCCAGCAGCCTACCCAGACAGGGTACGACGGGGGGCGGCTACACCTTC. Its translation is CASSLPRQGTTGGGYTF. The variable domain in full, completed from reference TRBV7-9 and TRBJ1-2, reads DTGVSQNPRHKITKRGQNVTFRCDPISEHNRLYWYRQTLGQGPEFLTYFQNEAQLEKSRLLSDRFSAERPKGSFSTLEIQRTEQGDSAMYLCASSLPRQGTTGGGYTFGSGTRLTVV.

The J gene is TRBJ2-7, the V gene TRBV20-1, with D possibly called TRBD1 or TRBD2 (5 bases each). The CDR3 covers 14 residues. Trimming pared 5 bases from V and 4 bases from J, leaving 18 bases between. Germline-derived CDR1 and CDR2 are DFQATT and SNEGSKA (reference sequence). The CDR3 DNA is TGCAGTGCTGCCGGGGACCTTAGGGGTTACGAGCAGTACTTC. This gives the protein CSAAGDLRGYEQYF.

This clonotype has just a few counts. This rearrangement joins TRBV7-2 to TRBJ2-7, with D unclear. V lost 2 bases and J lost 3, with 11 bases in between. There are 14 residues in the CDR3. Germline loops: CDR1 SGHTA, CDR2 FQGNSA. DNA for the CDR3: TGTGCCAGCAGCTTAAACAACTTAGGCTACGAGCAGTACTTC. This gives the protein CASSLNNLGYEQYF.

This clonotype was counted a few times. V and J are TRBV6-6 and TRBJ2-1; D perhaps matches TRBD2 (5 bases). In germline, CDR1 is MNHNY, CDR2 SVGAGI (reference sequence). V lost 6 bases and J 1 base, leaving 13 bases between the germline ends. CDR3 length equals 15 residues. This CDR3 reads CASRLAGKSYNEQFF. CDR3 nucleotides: TGTGCCAGCAGGCTCGCCGGGAAATCCTACAATGAGCAGTTCTTC.

This chain's CDR3 is CASNGPKQPQHF. Here the CDR3 DNA reads TGTGCCAGCAACGGACCCAAGCAGCCCCAGCATTTT. V gene TRBV6-5 combines with J gene TRBJ1-5; D uncertain. CDR3 size: 12 residues. From germline, CDR1 is MNHEY and CDR2 SVGAGI. The V gene lost 7 bases and the J gene lost 7 bases, with 11 bases spanning the gap.

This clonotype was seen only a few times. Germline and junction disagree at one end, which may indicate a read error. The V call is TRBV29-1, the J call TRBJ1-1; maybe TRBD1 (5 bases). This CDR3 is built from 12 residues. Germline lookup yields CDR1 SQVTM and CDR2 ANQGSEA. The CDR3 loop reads CSVEAGYTEAFF. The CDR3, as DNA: TGCAGCGTGGAAGCAGGGTACACTGAAGCTTTCTTT.

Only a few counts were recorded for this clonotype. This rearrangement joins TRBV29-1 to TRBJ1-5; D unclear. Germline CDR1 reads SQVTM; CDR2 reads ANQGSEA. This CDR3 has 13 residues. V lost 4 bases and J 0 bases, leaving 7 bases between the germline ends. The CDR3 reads CSVVTDSNQPQHF. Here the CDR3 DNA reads TGCAGCGTTGTCACCGATAGCAATCAGCCCCAGCATTTT.

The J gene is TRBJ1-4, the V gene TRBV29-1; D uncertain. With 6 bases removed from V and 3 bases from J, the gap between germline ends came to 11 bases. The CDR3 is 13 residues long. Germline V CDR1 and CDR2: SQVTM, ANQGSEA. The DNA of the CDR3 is TGCAGCGTCGCCTGGGGAGCTAATGAAAAACTGTTTTTT. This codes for CSVAWGANEKLFF.

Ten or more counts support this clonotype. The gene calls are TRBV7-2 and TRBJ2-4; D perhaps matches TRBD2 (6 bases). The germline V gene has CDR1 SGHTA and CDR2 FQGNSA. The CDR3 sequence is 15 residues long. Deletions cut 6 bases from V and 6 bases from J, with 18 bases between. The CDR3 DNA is TGTGCCAGCAGTCCGGGGGTGGGCTGGTTAAACATTCAGTACTTC. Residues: CASSPGVGWLNIQYF.

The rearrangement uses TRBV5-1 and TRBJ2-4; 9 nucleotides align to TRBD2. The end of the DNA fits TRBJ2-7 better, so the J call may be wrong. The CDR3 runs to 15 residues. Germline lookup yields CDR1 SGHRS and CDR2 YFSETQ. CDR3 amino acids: CASSSHRLADYEQYF. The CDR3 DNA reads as TGCGCCAGCAGCTCCCACCGACTAGCGGATTACGAGCAGTACTTC.

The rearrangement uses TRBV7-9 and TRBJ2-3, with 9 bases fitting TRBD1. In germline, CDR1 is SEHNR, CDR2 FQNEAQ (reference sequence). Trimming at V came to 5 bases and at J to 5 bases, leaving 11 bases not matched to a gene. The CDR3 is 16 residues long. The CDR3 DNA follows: TGTGCCAGCAGCACGGGACAGGGTGGGACTGGAGATACGCAGTATTTT. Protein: CASSTGQGGTGDTQYF.

This CDR3 is CASSQDSRPREKLFF. The CDR3 DNA reads TGCGCCAGCAGCCAAGATTCCAGGCCTCGTGAAAAACTGTTTTTT. The chain couples TRBV4-1 to TRBJ1-4; no clear D. V lost 0 bases, J lost 7 bases, and 12 bases lay in between. The CDR3 has 15 residues. The germline CDR1 and CDR2 sequences are MGHRA and YSYEKL.

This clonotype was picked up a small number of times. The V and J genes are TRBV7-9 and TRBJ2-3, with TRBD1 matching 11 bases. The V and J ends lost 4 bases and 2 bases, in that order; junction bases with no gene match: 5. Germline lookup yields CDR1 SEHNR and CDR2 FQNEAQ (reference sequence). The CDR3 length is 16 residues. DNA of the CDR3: TGTGCCAGCAGCTCGCGGACAGGGGGCTACACAGATACGCAGTATTTT. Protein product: CASSSRTGGYTDTQYF. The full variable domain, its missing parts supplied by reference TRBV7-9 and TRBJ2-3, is DTGVSQNPRHKITKRGQNVTFRCDPISEHNRLYWYRQTLGQGPEFLTYFQNEAQLEKSRLLSDRFSAERPKGSFSTLEIQRTEQGDSAMYLCASSSRTGGYTDTQYFGPGTRLTVL.

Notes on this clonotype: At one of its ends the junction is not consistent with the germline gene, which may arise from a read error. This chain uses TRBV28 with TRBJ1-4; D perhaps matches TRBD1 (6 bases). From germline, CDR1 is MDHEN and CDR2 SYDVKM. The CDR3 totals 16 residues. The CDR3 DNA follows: TGTGCCAGCAATTTATCAGGTCAGGGGTGGCGAGAAAAACTGTTTTTT. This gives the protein CASNLSGQGWREKLFF.

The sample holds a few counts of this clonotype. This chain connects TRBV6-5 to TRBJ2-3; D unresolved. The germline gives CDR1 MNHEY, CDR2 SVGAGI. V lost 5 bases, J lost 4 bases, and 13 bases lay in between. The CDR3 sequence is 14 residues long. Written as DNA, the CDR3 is TGTGCCAGCAGTAGCCCGGCCCGAGCAGATACGCAGTATTTT. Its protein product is CASSSPARADTQYF.

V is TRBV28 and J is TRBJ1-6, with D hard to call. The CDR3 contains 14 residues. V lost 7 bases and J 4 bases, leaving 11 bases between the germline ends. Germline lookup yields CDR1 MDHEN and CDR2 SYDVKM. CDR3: CASTPSGYNSPLHF. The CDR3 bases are TGTGCCAGCACCCCTAGTGGGTATAATTCACCCCTCCACTTT. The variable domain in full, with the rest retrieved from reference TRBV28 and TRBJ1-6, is DVKVTQSSRYLVKRTGEKVFLECVQDMDHENMFWYRQDPGLGLRLIYFSYDVKMKEKGDIPEGYSVSREKKERFSLILESASTNQTSMYLCASTPSGYNSPLHFGNGTRLTVT.

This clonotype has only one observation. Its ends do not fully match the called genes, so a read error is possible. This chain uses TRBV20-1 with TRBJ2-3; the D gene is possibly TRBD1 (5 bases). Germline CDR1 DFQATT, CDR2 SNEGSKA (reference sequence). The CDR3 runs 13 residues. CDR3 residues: CSAIPGREDTRYF. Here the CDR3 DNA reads TGCAGTGCTATCCCCGGCAGGGAAGATACGCGGTATTTT.

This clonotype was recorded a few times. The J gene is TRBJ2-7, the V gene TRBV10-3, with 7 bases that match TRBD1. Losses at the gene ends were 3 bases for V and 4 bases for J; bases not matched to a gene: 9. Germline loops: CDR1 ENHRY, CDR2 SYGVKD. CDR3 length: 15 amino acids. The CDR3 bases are TGTGCCATCAGTGACAACCGGGACAGTCCGTACGAGCAGTACTTC. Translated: CAISDNRDSPYEQYF.

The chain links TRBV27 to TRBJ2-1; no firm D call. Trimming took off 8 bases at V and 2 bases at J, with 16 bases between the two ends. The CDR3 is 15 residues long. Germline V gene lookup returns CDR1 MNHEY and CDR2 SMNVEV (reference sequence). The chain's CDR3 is CASSRASTPYNEQFF. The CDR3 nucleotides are TGTGCCAGCTCCCGGGCGAGTACTCCCTACAATGAGCAGTTCTTC.

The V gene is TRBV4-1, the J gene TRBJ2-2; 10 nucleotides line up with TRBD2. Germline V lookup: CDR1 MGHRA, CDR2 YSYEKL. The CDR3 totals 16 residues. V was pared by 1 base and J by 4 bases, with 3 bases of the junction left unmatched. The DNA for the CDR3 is TGCGCCAGCAGCCAAGTCATAGCGGGGGGCACCGGGGAGCTGTTTTTT. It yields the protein CASSQVIAGGTGELFF.

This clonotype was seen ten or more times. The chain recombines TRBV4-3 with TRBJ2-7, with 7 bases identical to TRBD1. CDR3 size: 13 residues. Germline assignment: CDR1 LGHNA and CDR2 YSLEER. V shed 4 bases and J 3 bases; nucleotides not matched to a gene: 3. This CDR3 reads CASSRGQFYEQYF. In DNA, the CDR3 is TGCGCCAGCAGCCGGGGACAGTTCTACGAGCAGTACTTC.